Shown below are 13 T cell receptor beta chains from a single sample sequenced in a study of T cells in localized non-small cell lung cancer. Method: immunoSEQ multiplex PCR; TCRdb's copy keeps in-frame clones and lacks some. The sample has 25,000 to 30,000 clones, about 92% seen once. This material consisted of peripheral blood mononuclear cells, taken before any cancer treatment. These receptors were collected from a woman aged 40 to 75 with stage III lung adenocarcinoma.

This clone was observed a single time. The chain has TRBV5-5 and TRBJ2-1, with TRBD2 matching 9 bases. V lost 1 base to trimming and J lost 3 bases; unmatched junction nucleotides: 5. This CDR3 comprises 16 residues. Looked up from germline, CDR1 is SGHKS and CDR2 is YYEKEE (reference sequence). This CDR3 reads CASSLIAGANYNEQFF. The DNA for the CDR3 is TGTGCCAGCAGCTTGATAGCGGGGGCCAACTACAATGAGCAGTTCTTC.

CDR3 residues: CASSITMNTEAFF. In nucleotides, the CDR3 is TGTGCCAGCAGCATAACGATGAACACTGAAGCTTTCTTT. The V gene is TRBV13, the J gene TRBJ1-1, with D hard to call. V was cut by 5 bases and J by 0 bases, with 7 bases left in between. The CDR3 extends over 13 amino acids. CDR1 PRHDT and CDR2 FYEKMQ come from the germline V gene (reference sequence).

The rearrangement links TRBV5-4 to TRBJ1-1, with D maybe TRBD1 (5 bases). This CDR3 contains 15 residues. Germline V lookup: CDR1 SGHNT, CDR2 YYREEE (reference sequence). V lost 4 bases to trimming and J lost 3 bases, with 16 bases between them. The CDR3 sequence: CASSPIVGGDTEAFF. The CDR3, as DNA: TGTGCCAGCAGCCCCATAGTGGGGGGGGACACTGAAGCTTTCTTT.

The V gene is TRBV9, the J gene TRBJ2-7; 11 nucleotides line up with TRBD2. V lost 4 bases and J lost 3; bases outside the gene matches: 3. The CDR3 extends over 14 amino acids. Germline V gene lookup returns CDR1 SGDLS and CDR2 YYNGEE. The CDR3 DNA is TGTGCCAGCAGCCCCGGGACTAGCGGCTACGAGCAGTACTTC. This gives the protein CASSPGTSGYEQYF.

The V call is TRBV11-3, the J call TRBJ2-5; weak D call: TRBD2 (6 bases). Germline V lookup: CDR1 SGHNT, CDR2 YENEEA. The CDR3 length is 13 residues. Trimming stripped 3 bases from V and 2 bases from J, with 7 bases between. CDR3 coding DNA: TGTGCCAGCAGCTTGGGACTGCAAGAGACCCAGTACTTC. Translating gives CASSLGLQETQYF.

The gene calls are TRBV18 and TRBJ2-1, with unresolved D. The germline gives CDR1 KGHSH, CDR2 LQKENI. This CDR3 is 12 amino acids long. The V end lost 5 bases, the J end lost 8 bases, and 10 bases lay between the germline ends. CDR3 in DNA: TGTGCCAGCTCATCTTTACGTTATGAGCAGTTCTTC. Amino acid sequence: CASSSLRYEQFF.

The chain joins TRBV18 to TRBJ1-2; the match to TRBD1 covers 8 bases. Germline values: CDR1 KGHSH, CDR2 LQKENI. This CDR3 is built from 15 residues. J lost 0 bases, V lost 2 bases, and 2 bases had no gene match. CDR3 coding DNA: TGTGCCAGCTCACCAGGACAGGGAGCTAACTATGGCTACACCTTC. It encodes CASSPGQGANYGYTF.

V is TRBV10-1 and J is TRBJ2-1; TRBD1 might be the D (5 bases). V lost 4 bases, J lost 4 bases, and 5 bases lay in between. This CDR3 is built from 12 residues. Germline V CDR1 and CDR2: WNHNN, SYGVQD (reference sequence). The CDR3 DNA reads TGCGCCAGCAGTGGACAGTACAATGAGCAGTTCTTC. The encoded protein is CASSGQYNEQFF.

The rearrangement joins TRBV6-5 to TRBJ2-7; 10 bases align to TRBD2. The CDR3 runs 15 residues. CDR1 MNHEY and CDR2 SVGAGI come from the germline V gene. The J segment lost 4 bases and the V segment lost 2 bases, leaving 5 bases of the junction unmatched. The CDR3 nucleotides are TGTGCCAGCAGTTACGAGGGACTAGCGCCGTACGAGCAGTACTTC. Translated: CASSYEGLAPYEQYF.

This chain joins TRBV7-2 and TRBJ2-5; D could derive from TRBD1 or TRBD2 (5 bases each). Germline V lookup: CDR1 SGHTA, CDR2 FQGNSA. Trimming cost V 5 bases and J 1 base, with 11 bases left between them. The CDR3 consists of 14 residues. The CDR3 loop is CASSISGAQETQYF. CDR3 DNA sequence: TGTGCCAGCAGCATCTCCGGGGCCCAAGAGACCCAGTACTTC.

The chain recombines TRBV11-2 with TRBJ1-2; no reliable D call. Per germline, CDR1 SGHAT and CDR2 FQNNGV. The CDR3 totals 11 residues. The V gene lost 1 base and the J gene lost 7 bases, with 4 bases spanning the gap. CDR3 protein: CASSLGPGYTF. For the CDR3, the DNA is TGTGCCAGCAGCTTAGGGCCTGGCTACACCTTC.

The CDR3 region is CASSVPGQGTGANVLTF. CDR3 DNA: TGTGCCAGCAGCGTCCCGGGACAGGGAACAGGGGCCAACGTCCTGACTTTC. V is TRBV6-4 and J is TRBJ2-6; 9 positions match TRBD1. Germline V gives CDR1 MRHNA, CDR2 SNTAGT. This CDR3 is built from 17 residues. Unmatched junction bases numbered 10, after V lost 6 bases and J lost 4 bases.

The rearrangement links TRBV11-3 to TRBJ2-7, with D possibly matching TRBD2 (6 bases). The V end lost 4 bases, the J end lost 3 bases, and 10 bases lay between the germline ends. Germline V gene lookup returns CDR1 SGHNT and CDR2 YENEEA. This CDR3 spans 13 amino acids. The DNA for the CDR3 is TGTGCCAGCAGCTCCCTGGGGGGCTACGAGCAGTACTTC. It is translated as CASSSLGGYEQYF.